The 25 T cell receptor beta chains below all came from one sample that was sequenced in a study of CD8+CD57+ T cells in acquired aplastic anemia. For CDR3 and TCR beta VDJ profiling, genomic DNA was the template used. TCRdb itself ran the reads through MiXCR, one entry per CDR3 protein. This sample has about 130,000 distinct CDR3 sequences, with 48% found just once. Sequenced material: sorted CD4+, CD8+, or CD8+CD57+ T cells (not recorded which) from PBMCs. The receptors were sampled from a human donor in good health, serving as a control.

This clonotype was observed at least ten times. V is TRBV5-1 and J is TRBJ1-3, with D perhaps TRBD1 (6 bases). CDR1 is SGHRS and CDR2 is YFSETQ in the germline V gene. V shed 4 bases and J shed 1 base, with 15 bases lying between them. There are 16 residues in the CDR3. CDR3 nucleotides: TGCGCCAGCAGCCCGAGCGAACAGGGTTCTGGAAACACCATATATTTT. Encoded protein: CASSPSEQGSGNTIYF.

The V call is TRBV25-1, the J call TRBJ2-7; no definite D call. The V gene's germline CDR1 is MGHDK and CDR2 SYGVNS. The V end lost 5 bases, the J end lost 0 bases, and 8 bases lay between the germline ends. The CDR3 runs to 13 residues. Written as DNA, the CDR3 is TGTGCCAGCAGTAGGGCGAGCTCCTACGAGCAGTACTTC. Protein product: CASSRASSYEQYF.

This clonotype has only a few counts. This chain connects TRBV14 to TRBJ2-5; D not certain. The CDR3 spans 15 residues. V lost 0 bases to trimming and J lost 5 bases, with 13 bases between them. The germline gives CDR1 SGHDN, CDR2 FVKESK. CDR3 sequence: CASSQDAGMRETQYF. CDR3 in DNA: TGTGCCAGCAGCCAAGATGCAGGAATGAGGGAGACCCAGTACTTC.

V and J are TRBV9 and TRBJ1-3; TRBD1 matches at 9 bases. The V and J ends lost 6 bases and 2 bases, in that order; junction bases with no gene match: 6. CDR3 length equals 15 residues. Germline CDR1 is SGDLS and CDR2 is YYNGEE. CDR3 sequence (DNA): TGTGCCAGCAACGGACAGGGGTTGGCTGGAAACACCATATATTTT. This encodes CASNGQGLAGNTIYF. Using reference TRBV9 and TRBJ1-3 for the parts outside the CDR3, the full variable domain is DSGVTQTPKHLITATGQRVTLRCSPRSGDLSVYWYQQSLDQGLQFLIQYYNGEERAKGNILERFSAQQFPDLHSELNLSSLELGDSALYFCASNGQGLAGNTIYFGEGSWLTVV.

This clonotype was seen repeatedly, ten times or more. The chain links TRBV6-1 to TRBJ1-1; D might be TRBD1 (6 bases). In germline, CDR1 is MNHNS, CDR2 SASEGT. CDR3 size: 14 residues. The V and J ends lost 6 bases and 4 bases respectively, with 15 bases between them. The CDR3, as DNA: TGTGCCAGCAGCATCGGGGGCCGCGGCACTGAAGCTTTCTTT. It translates to CASSIGGRGTEAFF.

This clonotype was detected many times. J is TRBJ1-2 and V is TRBV28; 8 bases are a match to TRBD1. From germline, CDR1 is MDHEN and CDR2 SYDVKM. The CDR3 runs to 14 residues. V shed 5 bases, J shed 2 bases, and the junction held 4 bases outside the gene matches. The CDR3 DNA reads TGTGCCAGCAGTATAACAGGGGGGAACTATGGCTACACCTTC. Protein sequence: CASSITGGNYGYTF.

This clonotype occurred many times. The chain couples TRBV20-1 to TRBJ2-5, with 7 bases identical to TRBD2. Germline lookup yields CDR1 DFQATT and CDR2 SNEGSKA (reference sequence). J gave up 2 bases and V 8 bases, and 14 bases lay outside the gene matches. The CDR3 has 15 amino acids. The CDR3 DNA reads TGCAGTTCCTTCTCTAGCGGAGCTTTTCAAGAGACCCAGTACTTC. This sequence encodes CSSFSSGAFQETQYF.

This clonotype was detected ten times or more. V is TRBV6-1 and J is TRBJ1-3; 7 bases match TRBD1. CDR3 length: 14 amino acids. Germline trimming cut 6 bases from V and 6 bases from J; bases unmatched to any gene: 8. In germline, CDR1 is MNHNS, CDR2 SASEGT. As DNA, the CDR3 is TGTGCCAGCAGGTTACAGGGGTGGAAAAACACCATATATTTT. This codes for CASRLQGWKNTIYF.

The chain carries TRBV11-3 and TRBJ2-7; TRBD1 is a possible D gene (5 bases). Germline assignment: CDR1 SGHNT and CDR2 YENEEA. The CDR3 loop spans 11 amino acids. The ends were cut back, 5 bases at V and 4 bases at J, with 6 bases in the middle. The CDR3 DNA sequence: TGTGCCAGCAGCGACAGTTACGAGCAGTACGTC. Translation: CASSDSYEQYV.

This clonotype was seen many times. V and J are TRBV7-2 and TRBJ2-1, with a tentative D call TRBD2 (6 bases). The germline CDR1 and CDR2 sequences are SGHTA and FQGNSA. The length of the CDR3 is 15 residues. With 1 base removed from V and 4 bases from J, the gap between germline ends came to 11 bases. The CDR3 bases are TGTGCCAGCAGCTTAGGGGGGAGCGGGTACAATGAGCAGTTCTTC. This gives the protein CASSLGGSGYNEQFF.

This clonotype was counted a few times. The gene calls are TRBV2 and TRBJ2-7; TRBD1 agrees at 7 bases. V was clipped by 10 bases and J by 3 bases; unmatched bases: 12. CDR1 and CDR2 (germline): SNHLY, FYNNEI. CDR3 length: 14 residues. CDR3 nucleotide sequence: TGTGCCACCACGAGAGACAGGGAAGGCTACGAGCAGTACTTC. As protein: CATTRDREGYEQYF.

This clonotype has at least ten counts. The chain uses TRBV6-5 and TRBJ1-6, with D perhaps matching TRBD1 (6 bases). Between the trimmed V and J ends, which lost 5 bases and 4 bases, there was a span of 15 bases. The germline CDR1 and CDR2 sequences are MNHEY and SVGAGI. The CDR3 totals 16 residues. The CDR3 DNA reads TGTGCCAGCAGTAACACAGGGCTATCTTATAATTCACCCCTCCACTTT. It yields the protein CASSNTGLSYNSPLHF.

The J gene is TRBJ1-3, the V gene TRBV11-2; D is unclear. CDR1 and CDR2 (germline): SGHAT, FQNNGV. Trimming removed 0 bases from V and 4 bases from J, with 10 bases in between. The CDR3 runs 15 residues. The CDR3 DNA reads TGTGCCAGCAGCTTAGAACCCCAAAGAGGAAACACCATATATTTT. It yields the protein CASSLEPQRGNTIYF.

The V call is TRBV12-3 or TRBV12-4, the J call TRBJ2-7; no reliable D call. Trimming cost V 5 bases and J 0 bases, with 11 bases left between them. The CDR3 consists of 14 residues. CDR3 protein: CASSLHRASYEQYF. CDR3 in DNA: TGTGCCAGCAGTCTCCACAGAGCCTCCTACGAGCAGTACTTC.

The chain uses TRBV4-2 and TRBJ2-1; 8 bases agree with TRBD2. The junction had 6 bases not matched to a gene; V was cut back by 1 base and J by 7 bases. This CDR3 has 15 amino acids. Germline-derived CDR1 and CDR2 are LGHNA and YNFKEQ. Here the CDR3 reads CASSQAGLAENEQFF. CDR3 nucleotides: TGTGCCAGCAGCCAAGCTGGACTAGCCGAAAATGAGCAGTTCTTC.

In this sample, this clonotype turned up many times. The chain uses TRBV11-2 and TRBJ1-3; possibly TRBD1 for D (6 bases). The CDR3 spans 16 residues. Germline CDR1 reads SGHAT; CDR2 reads FQNNGV. Trimming left V 5 bases short and J 0 bases short, with 14 bases between. The CDR3 sequence: CASSPRWGASGNTIYF. CDR3 DNA sequence: TGTGCCAGCAGCCCACGGTGGGGGGCCTCTGGAAACACCATATATTTT.

This clonotype has ten or more counts. This chain uses TRBV2 with TRBJ2-1; 8 nucleotides align to TRBD2. CDR1 is SNHLY, CDR2 FYNNEI, per germline. The CDR3 loop spans 13 amino acids. After removal of 7 bases from V and 7 bases from J, the junction contained 6 bases not matched to a gene. CDR3 bases: TGTGCCAGCAAACGGGGGGGCACAAATGAGCAGTTCTTC. The encoded protein is CASKRGGTNEQFF.

As to this clonotype: The junction differs from germline at one of its ends, possibly a read error. The chain employs TRBV19 and TRBJ1-2; tentative D call: TRBD1 (6 bases). Germline CDR1 is LNHDA and CDR2 is SQIVND (reference sequence). The CDR3 is 11 amino acids. This CDR3 reads CATHRDYSYTF. As DNA, the CDR3 is TGTGCCACCCACAGGGACTATAGCTACACCTTC.

Note on this clonotype: A single base separates this from a much larger clone, so it may be a read error. V and J are TRBV12-5 and TRBJ1-1; D might be TRBD1 (5 bases). Trimming pared 4 bases from V and 2 bases from J, leaving 11 bases between. Germline V gene sequence: CDR1 LGHNT, CDR2 FRNRAP. There are 14 residues in the CDR3. DNA of the CDR3: TGTGCTAGTGGTTCTGGGGCGGCCAACACTGAAGCTTTCTTT. Translation: CASGSGAANTEAFF.

The chain's CDR3 is CASSTDPRLGYGYTF. In DNA form, the CDR3 reads TGTGCCAGTAGCACCGACCCCCGTCTGGGGTATGGCTACACCTTC. This chain connects TRBV19 to TRBJ1-2; D gene uncertain. CDR1 and CDR2 (germline): LNHDA, SQIVND (reference sequence). CDR3 length: 15 residues. V was pared by 6 bases and J by 5 bases, with 19 bases between.

The V gene is TRBV24-1, the J gene TRBJ2-5; 7 bases map to TRBD2. CDR3 size: 13 residues. Germline V gene sequence: CDR1 KGHDR, CDR2 SFDVKD. V was pared by 5 bases and J by 2 bases, with 1 base of the junction left unmatched. The CDR3 nucleotides read TGTGCCACCAGTGCGGGAGGACAAGAGACCCAGTACTTC. The encoded protein is CATSAGGQETQYF.

The DNA of the CDR3 is TGTGCCAGCAGCTTAACGGGGGGCGCGAAGGGCTACACCTTC. Protein sequence: CASSLTGGAKGYTF. The chain joins TRBV7-2 to TRBJ1-2, with TRBD1 as a possible D gene (6 bases). The CDR3 extends over 14 amino acids. CDR1 is SGHTA, CDR2 FQGNSA, per germline. Trimming cost V 2 bases and J 8 bases, with 15 bases left between them.

This clonotype appeared once. V and J are TRBV20-1 and TRBJ2-7; TRBD1 agrees at 12 bases. V trimming: 6 bases; J trimming: 6 bases; junction bases outside the gene matches: 6. This CDR3 has 13 amino acids. Germline CDR1 and CDR2: DFQATT and SNEGSKA (reference sequence). CDR3 nucleotides: TGCAGTGCGTACCGGGACAGGGGGCGCGAGCAGTACTTC. Residues: CSAYRDRGREQYF.

This clonotype was detected a few times. A much larger clone differs from this one at a single base, so this may be a read error. This chain links TRBV11-1 with TRBJ1-1; 8 bases agree with TRBD1. Germline trimming cut 8 bases from V and 0 bases from J; bases unmatched to any gene: 20. CDR3 length: 19 amino acids. Germline assignment: CDR1 SGHAT and CDR2 FQDESV (reference sequence). The CDR3 coding sequence is TGTGCCAGCGGCCCGGGGGCAGGGGGCTTCCCCTTAATGAACACTGAAGCTTTCTTT. Translating gives CASGPGAGGFPLMNTEAFF.

This clonotype was found many times. The V gene is TRBV27, the J gene TRBJ1-5; D is ambiguous. The V gene's germline CDR1 is MNHEY and CDR2 SMNVEV (reference sequence). V was pared by 5 bases and J by 5 bases, with 7 bases between. The CDR3 is made up of 12 amino acids. The CDR3 protein is CASSPTDQPQHF. The CDR3 nucleotides read TGTGCCAGCAGTCCTACAGATCAGCCCCAGCATTTT.